The 31 T cell receptor beta chains below all came from one sample that was sequenced in a study of response to subunit inactivated influenza vaccine. Via MiXCR, TCRdb re-called the RT-PCR reads, giving one row per CDR3 protein. The repertoire holds approximately 500,000 distinct CDR3 sequences, roughly 25% seen once, with 2.8% in the top ten. The sample was also linked to a second study, of T cells expressing NK-cell markers. That source reports: Making the TCR beta cDNA relied on 5'RACE template switching with UMIs.

Here the sequenced sample was CD4+ T cells sorted from PBMCs, taken 11 to 12 days after vaccination. The source is a man in his fifties who received an inactivated influenza vaccine.

At least ten counts were recorded for this clonotype. This chain joins TRBV4-1 and TRBJ1-6; 9 bases fit TRBD1. The junction had 4 bases not matched to a gene; V was cut back by 8 bases and J by 5 bases. The CDR3 is 14 residues long. Per the germline V gene, CDR1 is MGHRA and CDR2 is YSYEKL. In DNA form, the CDR3 reads TGCGCCAGCCTGGGACAGGGAGATAATTCACCCCTCCACTTT. It codes for CASLGQGDNSPLHF.

The chain combines TRBV30 with TRBJ1-6; D call uncertain. Germline V gene data show CDR1 as GTSNPN and CDR2 as SVGIG (reference sequence). V gave up 4 bases and J gave up 7 bases, with 11 bases separating them. The CDR3 runs to 13 residues. CDR3 amino acids: CAWKATSNSPLHF. For the CDR3, the DNA is TGTGCCTGGAAGGCCACCTCGAATTCACCCCTCCACTTT.

The chain uses TRBV7-9 and TRBJ2-1; D is possibly TRBD2 (6 bases). Per the germline V gene, CDR1 is SEHNR and CDR2 is FQNEAQ (reference sequence). The CDR3 covers 15 residues. Trimming cost V 0 bases and J 9 bases, with 15 bases left between them. CDR3: CASSLAEVPSAEQFF. The CDR3 region has the DNA TGTGCCAGCAGCTTAGCGGAGGTCCCTAGCGCTGAGCAGTTCTTC. Complete variable domain (other parts from reference TRBV7-9 and TRBJ2-1): DTGVSQNPRHKITKRGQNVTFRCDPISEHNRLYWYRQTLGQGPEFLTYFQNEAQLEKSRLLSDRFSAERPKGSFSTLEIQRTEQGDSAMYLCASSLAEVPSAEQFFGPGTRLTVL.

The table lists this clonotype with many counts. J is TRBJ2-1 and V is TRBV5-1, with D unresolved. CDR1 SGHRS and CDR2 YFSETQ come from the germline V gene. The CDR3 runs 13 residues. The ends were cut back, 1 base at V and 5 bases at J, with 7 bases in the middle. CDR3 in amino acids: CASSLNQNNEQFF. The CDR3 region has the DNA TGCGCCAGCAGCTTGAACCAAAACAATGAGCAGTTCTTC.

Many counts were recorded for this clonotype. The rearrangement joins TRBV5-1 to TRBJ2-7; TRBD1 agrees at 9 bases. The germline V gene encodes CDR1 SGHRS and CDR2 YFSETQ. The CDR3 spans 15 residues. V was pared by 4 bases and J by 3 bases, with 8 bases of the junction left unmatched. The chain's CDR3 is CASSQGQGGSYEQYF. CDR3 DNA sequence: TGCGCCAGCAGCCAGGGACAGGGTGGTAGCTACGAGCAGTACTTC.

This clonotype appeared a few times. V gene TRBV28 combines with J gene TRBJ2-7; D is ambiguous. The V end lost 1 base, the J end lost 7 bases, and 14 bases lay between the germline ends. CDR3 size: 14 residues. Germline-derived CDR1 and CDR2 are MDHEN and SYDVKM. The CDR3 coding sequence is TGTGCCAGCAGTTTATTTCGTCGAGGTGGAGAGCAGTACTTC. It encodes CASSLFRRGGEQYF.

Many counts were recorded for this clonotype. The V and J genes are TRBV14 and TRBJ1-1, with 8 bases matching TRBD1. The ends lost 3 bases at V and 12 bases at J; junction bases unmatched: 9. The germline V gene has CDR1 SGHDN and CDR2 FVKESK. The CDR3 contains 13 residues. This CDR3 is CASSHHGTGLSFF. CDR3 bases: TGTGCCAGCAGCCACCACGGGACAGGATTGTCTTTCTTT.

V gene TRBV7-9 combines with J gene TRBJ1-6; 7 bases match TRBD1. From germline, CDR1 is SEHNR and CDR2 FQNEAQ (reference sequence). This CDR3 is built from 14 residues. The V and J ends lost 6 bases and 7 bases, in that order; junction bases with no gene match: 6. The CDR3 reads CASRETGENSPLHF. DNA for the CDR3: TGTGCCAGCAGGGAAACAGGGGAAAATTCACCCCTCCACTTT.

In this sample, this clonotype turned up a few times. The CDR3 here is CSEGIQETQYF. In nucleotides, the CDR3 is TGCAGTGAGGGCATCCAAGAGACCCAGTACTTC. The chain recombines TRBV20-1 with TRBJ2-5; no clear D. The ends were cut back, 7 bases at V and 1 base at J, with 7 bases in the middle. Germline CDR1 reads DFQATT; CDR2 reads SNEGSKA (reference sequence). This CDR3 has 11 amino acids.

This clonotype was seen only a few times. The CDR3 region has the DNA TGTGCCAGCAAATTCGACAGGGAGCGAACCGGGGAGCTGTTTTTT. Its protein is CASKFDRERTGELFF. The chain uses TRBV7-8 and TRBJ2-2; 7 bases fit TRBD1. The V segment lost 7 bases and the J segment 5 bases; nucleotides outside the gene matches: 10. This CDR3 comprises 15 residues. The germline V gene has CDR1 SGHVS and CDR2 FQNEAQ. Filled out from reference TRBV7-8 and TRBJ2-2, the complete variable domain reads GAGVSQSPRYKVAKRGQDVALRCDPISGHVSLFWYQQALGQGPEFLTYFQNEAQLDKSGLPSDRFFAERPEGSVSTLKIQRTQQEDSAVYLCASKFDRERTGELFFGEGSRLTVL.

This clonotype was observed a few times. The chain uses TRBV20-1 and TRBJ2-5; 7 bases are shared with TRBD1. CDR3 length: 13 amino acids. CDR1 and CDR2 from the germline V gene are DFQATT and SNEGSKA (reference sequence). The V and J ends lost 6 bases and 3 bases, in that order; junction bases with no gene match: 7. The CDR3 DNA reads as TGCAGTGCGCCCGACAGGGTGAAAGAGACCCAGTACTTC. Translated, it gives CSAPDRVKETQYF.

This chain links TRBV4-1 with TRBJ2-5; 7 positions match TRBD1. V was pared by 4 bases and J by 5 bases, with 13 bases of the junction left unmatched. The CDR3 covers 16 residues. Germline V lookup: CDR1 MGHRA, CDR2 YSYEKL. CDR3 DNA sequence: TGCGCCAGCAGCCGAACCCCGGGACAGCAGGGGGAGACCCAGTACTTC. Translated: CASSRTPGQQGETQYF.

J is TRBJ2-1 and V is TRBV27; 10 positions agree with TRBD1. This CDR3 contains 14 residues. Losses at the gene ends were 7 bases for V and 6 bases for J; bases not matched to a gene: 6. Germline V gene sequence: CDR1 MNHEY, CDR2 SMNVEV (reference sequence). The CDR3 nucleotides are TGTGCCAGCAAACACCGGGACAGGGGCAATGAGCAGTTCTTC. Its translation: CASKHRDRGNEQFF.

Only a few counts were recorded for this clonotype. This sequence joins TRBV7-9 and TRBJ1-1, with D possibly matching TRBD1 (6 bases). Germline assignment: CDR1 SEHNR and CDR2 FQNEAQ (reference sequence). The CDR3 length is 14 residues. The V and J ends lost 5 bases and 7 bases respectively, with 17 bases between them. DNA of the CDR3: TGTGCCAGCAGCCTTCAGGCCAAAGGGGGTGAAGCTTTCTTT. It encodes CASSLQAKGGEAFF.

This chain uses TRBV27 with TRBJ2-1; 7 bases map to TRBD1. Germline trimming cut 3 bases from V and 5 bases from J; bases unmatched to any gene: 16. This CDR3 is built from 18 residues. Germline V gives CDR1 MNHEY, CDR2 SMNVEV (reference sequence). The CDR3 sequence is CASSFRLPHGQENNEQFF. The CDR3 DNA follows: TGTGCCAGCAGTTTTAGGCTCCCCCATGGACAGGAGAACAATGAGCAGTTCTTC.

The sample holds a few counts of this clonotype. CDR3 amino acids: CSARSRGNSGNTIYF. CDR3 in DNA: TGCAGTGCTAGGAGCAGGGGGAATTCTGGAAACACCATATATTTT. The chain combines TRBV20-1 with TRBJ1-3; 7 bases align to TRBD1. V trimming: 3 bases; J trimming: 1 base; junction bases outside the gene matches: 6. CDR1 is DFQATT, CDR2 SNEGSKA, per germline (reference sequence). The CDR3 runs 15 residues.

The sample holds many counts of this clonotype. The J gene is TRBJ2-1, the V gene TRBV7-9, with 9 bases that match TRBD2. The CDR3 covers 14 residues. CDR1 is SEHNR and CDR2 is FQNEAQ in the germline V gene (reference sequence). V shed 11 bases, J shed 3 bases, and the junction held 8 bases outside the gene matches. The CDR3 spells CAFGRGGLYNEQFF. For the CDR3, the DNA is TGTGCCTTTGGGCGGGGGGGCCTCTACAATGAGCAGTTCTTC.

This clonotype was detected a few times. The chain employs TRBV3-1 and TRBJ2-5, with 8 positions matching TRBD2. Germline assignment: CDR1 LGHDT and CDR2 YNNKEL (reference sequence). This CDR3 spans 15 amino acids. With V trimmed by 3 bases and J by 4 bases, 7 bases remained unmatched. This chain's CDR3 is CASSQPRGGIETQYF. The CDR3 nucleotides read TGTGCCAGCAGCCAGCCTCGGGGGGGCATAGAGACCCAGTACTTC.

The chain carries TRBV7-2 and TRBJ1-2; 7 nucleotides match TRBD1. J was trimmed by 8 bases and V by 5 bases; bases with no gene match: 8. Per germline, CDR1 SGHTA and CDR2 FQGNSA. This CDR3 has 13 residues. The DNA for the CDR3 is TGTGCCAGCAGCCCCAGGGACAGTGGAGGCTACACCTTC. Its translation is CASSPRDSGGYTF. Together with reference TRBV7-2 and TRBJ1-2, the CDR3 gives the full variable domain: GAGVSQSPSNKVTEKGKDVELRCDPISGHTALYWYRQSLGQGLEFLIYFQGNSAPDKSGLPSDRFSAERTGGSVSTLTIQRTQQEDSAVYLCASSPRDSGGYTFGSGTRLTVV.

This clonotype was seen ten or more times. The V call is TRBV2, the J call TRBJ2-1; D call uncertain. The germline gives CDR1 SNHLY, CDR2 FYNNEI. The CDR3 has 13 residues. Trimming shortened V by 8 bases and J by 5 bases, and 13 bases separated the two germline ends. This CDR3 reads CASGGFLDNEQFF. CDR3 bases: TGTGCCAGCGGCGGCTTCTTAGACAATGAGCAGTTCTTC. Full variable domain (rest looked up from reference TRBV2 and TRBJ2-1): EPEVTQTPSHQVTQMGQEVILRCVPISNHLYFYWYRQILGQKVEFLVSFYNNEISEKSEIFDDQFSVERPDGSNFTLKIRSTKLEDSAMYFCASGGFLDNEQFFGPGTRLTVL.

This clonotype has more than one count but fewer than ten. The chain employs TRBV29-1 and TRBJ1-1; no firm D call. Germline V gene data show CDR1 as SQVTM and CDR2 as ANQGSEA. Trimming removed 2 bases from V and 1 base from J, with 14 bases in between. This CDR3 contains 15 residues. The CDR3 is CSVEQDLIGNTEAFF. For the CDR3, the DNA is TGCAGCGTTGAACAGGACTTAATCGGGAACACTGAAGCTTTCTTT.

This chain links TRBV5-1 with TRBJ2-5; 8 nucleotides match TRBD2. With 0 bases clipped from V and 2 bases from J, the junction kept 3 bases outside the gene matches. Germline V gene lookup returns CDR1 SGHRS and CDR2 YFSETQ. The CDR3 contains 15 residues. The CDR3 DNA reads TGCGCCAGCAGCTTGGGGACTAGCAAGCAAGAGACCCAGTACTTC. Amino acids: CASSLGTSKQETQYF.

V and J are TRBV28 and TRBJ2-1; 7 positions match TRBD1. The J segment lost 9 bases and the V segment lost 5 bases, leaving 10 bases of the junction unmatched. In germline, CDR1 is MDHEN, CDR2 SYDVKM. CDR3 size: 14 residues. Here the CDR3 DNA reads TGTGCCAGCAGTCTCCCCGACAGGGCACGTGAGCAGTTCTTC. It is translated as CASSLPDRAREQFF.

This clonotype was observed a few times. The chain has TRBV4-3 and TRBJ2-4; possibly TRBD1 for D (5 bases). Deletions cut 0 bases from V and 1 base from J, with 10 bases between. The germline V gene has CDR1 LGHNA and CDR2 YSLEER. The CDR3 spans 16 residues. The DNA of the CDR3 is TGCGCCAGCAGCCAAGATCCGTCAGGGGCCAAAAACATTCAGTACTTC. Its translation is CASSQDPSGAKNIQYF.

The sample holds many counts of this clonotype. The J gene is TRBJ1-5, the V gene TRBV6-1; D gene unclear. The CDR3 spans 15 residues. Trimming took off 2 bases at V and 2 bases at J, with 10 bases between the two ends. From germline, CDR1 is MNHNS and CDR2 SASEGT. CDR3: CASSERKMGNQPQHF. CDR3 nucleotide sequence: TGTGCCAGCAGTGAAAGGAAGATGGGCAATCAGCCCCAGCATTTT.

Many counts were recorded for this clonotype. The rearrangement uses TRBV4-2 and TRBJ2-1; D could derive from TRBD1 or TRBD2 (5 bases each). This CDR3 has 15 amino acids. CDR1 is LGHNA, CDR2 YNFKEQ, per germline. The V end lost 5 bases, the J end lost 1 base, and 12 bases lay between the germline ends. The CDR3 here is CASSGGTSSYNEQFF. For the CDR3, the DNA is TGTGCCAGCAGCGGTGGGACGTCATCCTACAATGAGCAGTTCTTC.

This clonotype has a count of ten or more. This chain uses TRBV27 with TRBJ1-1; D call uncertain. Germline V gene lookup returns CDR1 MNHEY and CDR2 SMNVEV (reference sequence). This CDR3 region has 14 residues. Trimming removed 0 bases at V and 0 bases at J, with 5 bases between. The CDR3 sequence is CASSLSILNTEAFF. CDR3 DNA sequence: TGTGCCAGCAGTTTATCTATTCTGAACACTGAAGCTTTCTTT.

This clonotype appeared a few times. V is TRBV29-1 and J is TRBJ2-7, with TRBD1 matching 7 bases. Losses at the gene ends were 7 bases for V and 3 bases for J; bases not matched to a gene: 12. The CDR3 sequence is 14 residues long. Germline values: CDR1 SQVTM, CDR2 ANQGSEA. The CDR3 DNA reads as TGCAGCGCCGGGCCGACAGGGATACTCTACGAGCAGTACTTC. It specifies CSAGPTGILYEQYF.

This sequence joins TRBV4-2 and TRBJ2-1, with unresolved D. Trimming left V 1 base short and J 4 bases short, with 17 bases between. CDR1 is LGHNA and CDR2 is YNFKEQ in the germline V gene. This CDR3 is 17 amino acids long. In DNA form, the CDR3 reads TGTGCCAGCAGCCAAGGGGCCGGGCAAGAGATGTACAATGAGCAGTTCTTC. Amino acid sequence: CASSQGAGQEMYNEQFF.

The rearrangement links TRBV5-1 to TRBJ2-5; TRBD2 matches at 9 bases. This CDR3 region has 15 residues. Germline V gene sequence: CDR1 SGHRS, CDR2 YFSETQ. V gave up 4 bases and J gave up 1 base; unmatched junction bases: 5. CDR3 sequence reads: CASSQGLALQETQYF. CDR3 DNA sequence: TGCGCCAGCAGCCAGGGACTAGCCCTCCAAGAGACCCAGTACTTC.

This clonotype was seen only a few times. The chain combines TRBV9 with TRBJ2-1, with no clear D. The V and J ends lost 2 bases and 2 bases respectively, with 11 bases between them. Germline loops: CDR1 SGDLS, CDR2 YYNGEE. The CDR3 loop spans 15 amino acids. The CDR3 DNA sequence: TGTGCCAGCAGCGTCACACATTCCACCTACAATGAGCAGTTCTTC. Its translation: CASSVTHSTYNEQFF.